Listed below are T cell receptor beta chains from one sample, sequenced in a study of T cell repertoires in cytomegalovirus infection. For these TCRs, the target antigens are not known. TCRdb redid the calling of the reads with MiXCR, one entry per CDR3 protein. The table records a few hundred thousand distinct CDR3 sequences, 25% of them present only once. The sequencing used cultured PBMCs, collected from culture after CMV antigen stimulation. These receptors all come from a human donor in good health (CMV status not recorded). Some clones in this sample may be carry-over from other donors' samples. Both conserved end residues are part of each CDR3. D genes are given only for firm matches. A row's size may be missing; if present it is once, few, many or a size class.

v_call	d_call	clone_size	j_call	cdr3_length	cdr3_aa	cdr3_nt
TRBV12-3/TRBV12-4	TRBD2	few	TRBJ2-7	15	CASSLSASGSYEQYF	TGTGCCAGCAGTTTATCGGCTAGCGGGAGTTACGAGCAGTACTTC
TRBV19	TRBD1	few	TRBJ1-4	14	CASSNRGGKEKLFF	TGTGCCAGTAGTAACAGGGGCGGGAAGGAAAAACTGTTTTTT
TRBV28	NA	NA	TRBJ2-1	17	CASSFRGHGGIGNEQFF	TGTGCCAGCAGTTTCCGAGGACACGGGGGCATCGGCAATGAGCAGTTCTTC
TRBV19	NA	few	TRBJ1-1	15	CASNAGSRLKTEAFF	TGTGCCAGTAACGCAGGGTCTCGCCTAAAAACTGAAGCTTTCTTT
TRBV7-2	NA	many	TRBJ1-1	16	CASSLSGARGGTEAFF	TGTGCCAGCAGCTTAAGTGGGGCCCGCGGAGGGACTGAAGCTTTCTTT
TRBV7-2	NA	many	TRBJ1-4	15	CASSLNQGSAEKLFF	TGTGCCAGCAGCTTGAATCAGGGTTCCGCTGAAAAACTGTTTTTT
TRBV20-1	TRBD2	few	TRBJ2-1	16	CSARGPGLAVYNEQFF	TGCAGTGCTAGAGGGCCGGGACTAGCGGTTTACAATGAGCAGTTCTTC
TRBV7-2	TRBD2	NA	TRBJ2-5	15	CASSLGLAGVETQYF	TGTGCCAGCAGCTTAGGACTAGCGGGAGTAGAGACCCAGTACTTC
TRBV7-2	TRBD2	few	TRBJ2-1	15	CASSLEAGGQNEQFF	TGTGCCAGCAGCTTAGAAGCGGGAGGTCAAAATGAGCAGTTCTTC
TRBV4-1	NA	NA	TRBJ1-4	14	CASSQGLTNEKLFF	TGCGCCAGCAGCCAAGGGTTGACTAATGAAAAACTGTTTTTT
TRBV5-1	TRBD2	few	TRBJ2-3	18	CASSWTGTSGRVTDTQYF	TGCGCCAGCAGCTGGACCGGGACTAGCGGGAGGGTAACAGATACGCAGTATTTT
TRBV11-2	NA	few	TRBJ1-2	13	CASSLGQAFGYTF	TGTGCCAGCAGCTTAGGGCAGGCCTTTGGCTACACCTTC
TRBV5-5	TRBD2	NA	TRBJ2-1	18	CASSLWGLAGGPYNEQFF	TGTGCCAGCAGCCTTTGGGGACTAGCGGGAGGGCCCTACAATGAGCAGTTCTTC
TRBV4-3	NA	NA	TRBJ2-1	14	CASSQEMSYNEQFF	TGCGCCAGCAGCCAAGAAATGTCCTACAATGAGCAGTTCTTC
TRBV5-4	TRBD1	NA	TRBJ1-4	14	CASSYGQGREKLFF	TGTGCCAGCAGCTACGGACAGGGAAGAGAAAAACTGTTTTTT
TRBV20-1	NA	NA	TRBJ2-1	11	CSQSWGNEQFF	TGCAGTCAGAGCTGGGGCAATGAGCAGTTCTTC
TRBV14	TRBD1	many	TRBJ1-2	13	CASSGQGALGYTF	TGTGCCAGCAGCGGACAGGGGGCGCTTGGCTACACCTTC
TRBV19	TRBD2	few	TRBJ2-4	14	CASSPSGIKNIQYF	TGTGCCAGTAGCCCAAGCGGGATCAAAAACATTCAGTACTTC
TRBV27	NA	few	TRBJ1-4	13	CASSSQTNEKLFF	TGTGCCAGCAGTTCACAAACTAATGAAAAACTGTTTTTT
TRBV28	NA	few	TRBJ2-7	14	CAALGSLGTYEQYF	TGTGCCGCCCTAGGGAGTTTAGGTACCTACGAGCAGTACTTC
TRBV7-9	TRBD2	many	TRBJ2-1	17	CASSAGTSGRFVDEQFF	TGTGCCAGCAGCGCCGGGACTAGCGGGAGGTTTGTCGATGAGCAGTTCTTC
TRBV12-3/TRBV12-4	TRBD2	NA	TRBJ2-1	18	CASSLGRIGLAGRDEQFF	TGTGCCAGCAGTTTAGGGAGGATCGGGCTAGCGGGAAGGGATGAGCAGTTCTTC
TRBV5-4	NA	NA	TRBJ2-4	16	CASSLVGAEAKNIQYF	TGTGCCAGCAGCTTGGTAGGGGCTGAGGCCAAAAACATTCAGTACTTC
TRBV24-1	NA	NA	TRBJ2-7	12	CATSSGAYEQYF	TGTGCCACCAGTTCGGGGGCCTACGAGCAGTACTTC
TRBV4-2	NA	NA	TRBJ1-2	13	CASSQDQTYGYTF	TGTGCCAGCAGCCAAGATCAAACCTATGGCTACACCTTC
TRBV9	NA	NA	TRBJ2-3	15	CASSRKLQVTDTQYF	TGTGCCAGCAGCCGGAAACTACAGGTTACAGATACGCAGTATTTT
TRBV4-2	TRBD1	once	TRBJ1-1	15	CASSPRDRGITEAFF	TGTGCCAGCAGCCCCCGGGACAGGGGGATCACTGAAGCTTTCTTT
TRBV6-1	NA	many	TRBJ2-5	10	CATQTETQYF	TGTGCCACACAGACGGAGACCCAGTACTTC
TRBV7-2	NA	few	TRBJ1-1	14	CASSSDSALREAFF	TGTGCCAGCAGCTCCGACAGCGCCCTAAGGGAAGCTTTCTTT
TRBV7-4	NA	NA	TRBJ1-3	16	CASIAGGAFSGNTIYF	TGTGCCAGCATCGCCGGAGGGGCCTTCTCTGGAAACACCATATATTTT
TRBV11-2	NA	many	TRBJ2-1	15	CASSLGEGRNYEQFF	TGTGCCAGCAGCTTAGGGGAAGGTAGGAATTATGAGCAGTTCTTC
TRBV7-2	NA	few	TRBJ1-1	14	CASSLVRTDTEAFF	TGTGCCAGCAGCTTAGTCAGGACGGACACTGAAGCTTTCTTT
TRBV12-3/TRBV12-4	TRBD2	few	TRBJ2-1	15	CASRFRTSGRNEQFF	TGTGCCAGCAGATTTCGGACTAGCGGGAGGAATGAGCAGTTCTTC
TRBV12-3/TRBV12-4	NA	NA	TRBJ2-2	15	CASSPQGVGTGELFF	TGTGCCAGCAGTCCACAGGGAGTAGGCACCGGGGAGCTGTTTTTT
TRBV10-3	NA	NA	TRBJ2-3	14	CATSEGVPTDTQYF	TGTGCCACCAGTGAGGGGGTTCCGACAGATACGCAGTATTTT
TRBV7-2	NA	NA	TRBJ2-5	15	CASSLVSVGGETQYF	TGTGCCAGCAGCTTGGTGTCGGTTGGAGGAGAGACCCAGTACTTC
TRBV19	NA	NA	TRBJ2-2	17	CASSKRAAFANTGELFF	TGTGCCAGTAGTAAGAGGGCAGCTTTTGCGAACACCGGGGAGCTGTTTTTT
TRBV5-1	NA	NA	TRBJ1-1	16	CASSDRAAPSDTEAFF	TGCGCCAGCAGCGACCGGGCCGCTCCGTCGGACACTGAAGCTTTCTTT
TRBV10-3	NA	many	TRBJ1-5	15	CAISESRGSNQPQHF	TGTGCCATCAGTGAGTCTCGGGGTAGCAATCAGCCCCAGCATTTT